The rows below give T cell receptor beta chains drawn from one sample of a study of OX40 agonist ivuxolimab in advanced cancers. Clones were sequenced by immunoSEQ multiplex PCR, and TCRdb holds only the in-frame ones, with some missing. The profile shows about 73,000 clones, about 93% of them singletons. The specimen was CD4+ or CD8+ T cells sorted from blood, collected in a trial of the OX40 agonist ivuxolimab. Every receptor here comes from an adult with an advanced solid tumor such as melanoma, head and neck, liver or kidney cancer. The CDR3 runs from the conserved cysteine through the conserved F or W. The D gene is left open where the match is weak. Clone size is stated in some rows and not others, as once, few, many or a class when expanded.

CDR3 DNA,CDR3 protein,V gene,clone size,J gene,CDR3 length,D gene
TGTGCCAGCAGTTACGGTGGGGGTAGGGTATCAACTGAAGCTTTCTTT,CASSYGGGRVSTEAFF,TRBV6-5,-,TRBJ1-1,16,-
TGTGCCAGCAGTTACTCTACGGGGGCAGGGCCCTACGAGCAGTACTTC,CASSYSTGAGPYEQYF,TRBV6-5,-,TRBJ2-7,16,-
TGTGCCAGCAAAGGGATTTCCTACGAGCAGTACTTC,CASKGISYEQYF,TRBV6-5,-,TRBJ2-7,12,-
TGTGCCAGCAGCTCGGACCAGGGATCGGGGGGCTACACCTTC,CASSSDQGSGGYTF,TRBV5-6,once,TRBJ1-2,14,-
TGTGCCAGCAGCTTATTCAGGGAGGGTGAAGCTTTCTTT,CASSLFREGEAFF,TRBV11-3,few,TRBJ1-1,13,-
TGTGCCAGTAGGGGGACCGGGAGTCGAGGTCAGCCCCAGCATTTT,CASRGTGSRGQPQHF,TRBV19,-,TRBJ1-5,15,-
TGTGCCAGCAGTCCCGGGACTAGCGGGAGAAATGAGCAGTTCTTC,CASSPGTSGRNEQFF,TRBV6-4,-,TRBJ2-1,15,TRBD2
TGTGCCTGGAGTAAGCCGGGGAATCAGCCCCAGCATTTT,CAWSKPGNQPQHF,TRBV30,-,TRBJ1-5,13,-
TGTGCCAGCACTCAGCAGGGGGTTAGGACCGGGGAGCTGTTTTTT,CASTQQGVRTGELFF,TRBV6-5,once,TRBJ2-2,15,TRBD1
TGTGCCAGCAGCTTAGGTGGGACAGTTTACAATGAGCAGTTCTTC,CASSLGGTVYNEQFF,TRBV11-3,once,TRBJ2-1,15,TRBD1
TGTGCCAGCAGCCCCGGCGGACTAGCGGGAGGGCCCTCCGGGGAGCTGTTTTTT,CASSPGGLAGGPSGELFF,TRBV7-2,-,TRBJ2-2,18,TRBD2
TGTGCCAGCTCACTCAACGGGGGGCCGGATCAGCCCCAGCATTTT,CASSLNGGPDQPQHF,TRBV18,-,TRBJ1-5,15,-
TGTGCCAGTAGTACCCTCGGAGGCGGGAGGGCCGACGGGGAGCTGTTTTTT,CASSTLGGGRADGELFF,TRBV19,once,TRBJ2-2,17,TRBD2
TGTGCCTGGGGGGGGATGAACACTGAAGCTTTCTTT,CAWGGMNTEAFF,TRBV30,few,TRBJ1-1,12,-
TGTGCCAGTAGTAGGACAGGGACTAGCACAGATACGCAGTATTTT,CASSRTGTSTDTQYF,TRBV19,-,TRBJ2-3,15,TRBD1
TGCGCCAGCAGCCAAGCCCTGCTTAGCGCCGGGGAGCTGTTTTTT,CASSQALLSAGELFF,TRBV4-3,-,TRBJ2-2,15,-
TGTGCCAGCTCACCAACCACGAATCGGGTCGGCACTGAAGCTTTCTTT,CASSPTTNRVGTEAFF,TRBV18,-,TRBJ1-1,16,-
TGTGCCGGTGACACTGAAGCTTTCTTT,CAGDTEAFF,TRBV2,-,TRBJ1-1,9,-
TGTGCCAGCTCACCACCGCCCACGAGGGAGACCCAGTACTTC,CASSPPPTRETQYF,TRBV18,-,TRBJ2-5,14,-
TGTGCCAGCAGCCGCGGGAGAGCCATGGGTGAGCAGTTCTTC,CASSRGRAMGEQFF,TRBV7-2,-,TRBJ2-1,14,TRBD2
TGCAGCGCTGGACAGGGATCCTCCACTGAAGCTTTCTTT,CSAGQGSSTEAFF,TRBV29-1,-,TRBJ1-1,13,TRBD1
TGTGCCAGCAGCCAGGAGTTAGCGACCGTCTCCTACGAGCAGTACTTC,CASSQELATVSYEQYF,TRBV4-2,few,TRBJ2-7,16,-
TGTGCCTGGAGTCCCCTTGGCGTGGGCGGGGAGCTGTTTTTT,CAWSPLGVGGELFF,TRBV30,-,TRBJ2-2,14,-
TGTGCCAGCAGTCTGCTTCAAGCGGCTCTCGGGGTCGCCGGGGAGCTGTTTTTT,CASSLLQAALGVAGELFF,TRBV7-8,-,TRBJ2-2,18,-
TGTGCCAGTATTAAGGGGGCCTTCTCCTACAATGAGCAGTTCTTC,CASIKGAFSYNEQFF,TRBV6-1,-,TRBJ2-1,15,TRBD1
TGTGCCAGCAGTTCGGTGGGGGCGCGTACTGAAGCTTTCTTT,CASSSVGARTEAFF,TRBV27,-,TRBJ1-1,14,-
TGCGCCAGCAGCCAAGGGGGTCGCGGAATGACGGATACGCAGTATTTT,CASSQGGRGMTDTQYF,TRBV4-3,-,TRBJ2-3,16,-
TGTGCCAGCAGCTCCTATTGGACCGTGGCGAAGACCCAGTACTTC,CASSSYWTVAKTQYF,TRBV5-8,-,TRBJ2-5,15,-
TGTGCCAGCAGCTTGAACGGTAGATCCTATGGCTACACCTTC,CASSLNGRSYGYTF,TRBV5-5,once,TRBJ1-2,14,-
TGTGCCAGCAGCCCCGACCGGGATCAGAGATCCTACGAGCAGTACTTC,CASSPDRDQRSYEQYF,TRBV7-9,-,TRBJ2-7,16,-
TGTGCCAGCAGCCTCCGACTAGCGGGAGGGGCAGATACGCAGTATTTT,CASSLRLAGGADTQYF,TRBV5-4,-,TRBJ2-3,16,TRBD2
TGTGCCTCCTCAGCGGGGAGCACAGATACGCAGTATTTT,CASSAGSTDTQYF,TRBV30,-,TRBJ2-3,13,TRBD2
TGTGCCAGCAGCGCTTCCGGGACAGGGAGTGAAAAACTGTTTTTT,CASSASGTGSEKLFF,TRBV9,-,TRBJ1-4,15,TRBD1
TGTGCCAGCAGTAGGGCAGATCGATCGGAGACCCAGTACTTC,CASSRADRSETQYF,TRBV27,-,TRBJ2-5,14,-
TGTGCTAGTGGTTTGGTAAGGTCGACATCCTACGAGCAGTACTTC,CASGLVRSTSYEQYF,TRBV12-5,-,TRBJ2-7,15,-
TGTGCCAGCAGCTTAGCGGGACAGGGTCAGGGCTACACCTTC,CASSLAGQGQGYTF,TRBV7-2,-,TRBJ1-2,14,TRBD1
TGTGCCAGCAGCCACCCATCCTACAATGAGCAGTTCTTC,CASSHPSYNEQFF,TRBV5-4,-,TRBJ2-1,13,-
TGTGCCAGCAGTCCTAACGTAAACGGGAATTCACCCCTCCACTTT,CASSPNVNGNSPLHF,TRBV7-9,-,TRBJ1-6,15,-
TGTGCCAGCAGCTCACGTTGGACAGGGAACGAGCAGTACTTC,CASSSRWTGNEQYF,TRBV7-2,few,TRBJ2-7,14,TRBD1
TGCGCCAGCAGCTTGGCCGCCCCCCGGAACGAGCAGTTCTTC,CASSLAAPRNEQFF,TRBV5-1,-,TRBJ2-1,14,-
TGCGCCAGCCGGGACAGGGTGTCAGATACGCAGTATTTT,CASRDRVSDTQYF,TRBV5-1,few,TRBJ2-3,13,TRBD1
TGTGCCAGCAGCTTGGGGGGGGCGAACACTGAAGCTTTCTTT,CASSLGGANTEAFF,TRBV5-4,-,TRBJ1-1,14,-